This T cell receptor beta chain was observed in a study of T cells after yellow fever vaccination. General observations from the study: Post-booster samples contained most primary-vaccination clones (approximately 96% CD4, approximately 88% CD8).

TCRdb re-derived calls from the 5' RACE reads in MiXCR, one entry per CDR3 protein. In the table there are approximately 330,000 distinct CDR3 sequences, approximately 4% of which are singletons. In the case of this clonotype: The antigen remains undetermined.

The sample was PBMCs, taken 5 days after the yellow fever booster vaccination. This TCR was sampled from a man in his late teens or twenties who received the YFV17D yellow fever vaccine.

For the CDR3, the DNA is TGTGCCAGTAGTCGCGCGGGGCGAGCAGATACGCAGTATTTT. Translated, it gives CASSRAGRADTQYF. The chain carries TRBV19 and TRBJ2-3, with a weak D call TRBD2 (6 bases). The CDR3 consists of 14 residues. Germline V gene data show CDR1 as LNHDA and CDR2 as SQIVND (reference sequence). Trimming stripped 5 bases from V and 4 bases from J, with 13 bases between.